This T cell receptor (beta chain) was observed in a study of blood T cell repertoires in COVID-19. Study in general: Sites across the United States, Italy and Spain contributed samples from acute and convalescent COVID-19. Nucleic acid was either cDNA or gDNA, and it came from T cells, B-cell-depleted T cells, or PBMCs.

The V end was cut by 7 bases, the J end by 5 bases, with 15 bases between. The CDR3 is 13 amino acids. As handled by the study authors: Estimates of nucleated cell counts were drawn from the amplification of reference gene primers. Sequencing was performed with immunoSEQ multiplex PCR; in TCRdb, only in-frame clones are kept and a portion is missing. D and trimming come from the DNA, and the V and J calls and clone size come from that table. The sample comprises under 300,000 clones, around 90% of which are singletons, and around 2% rests with the top ten. Sequencing used peripheral blood. The origin of this receptor is a man aged 50 or older with acute or convalescent COVID-19. The gene calls are TRBV12-3 or TRBV12-4 and TRBJ2-7, with D possibly being TRBD2 (6 bases). CDR3 protein: CASTLRGEDEQYF. DNA for the CDR3: TGTGCCAGCACGTTGCGGGGTGAAGACGAGCAGTACTTC.